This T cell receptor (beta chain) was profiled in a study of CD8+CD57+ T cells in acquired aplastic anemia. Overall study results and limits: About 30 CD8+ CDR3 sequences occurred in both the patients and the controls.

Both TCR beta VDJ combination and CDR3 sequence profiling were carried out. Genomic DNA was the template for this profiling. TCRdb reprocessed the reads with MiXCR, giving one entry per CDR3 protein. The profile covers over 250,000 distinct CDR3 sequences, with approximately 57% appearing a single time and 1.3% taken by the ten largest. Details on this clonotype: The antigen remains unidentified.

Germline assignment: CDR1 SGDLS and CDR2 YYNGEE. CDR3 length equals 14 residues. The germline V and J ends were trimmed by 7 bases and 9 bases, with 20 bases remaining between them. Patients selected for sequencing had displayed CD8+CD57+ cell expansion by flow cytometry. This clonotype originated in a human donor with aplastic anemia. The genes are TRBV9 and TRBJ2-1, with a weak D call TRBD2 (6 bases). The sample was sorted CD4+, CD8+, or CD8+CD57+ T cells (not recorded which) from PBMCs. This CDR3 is CASEALPTGGEQFF. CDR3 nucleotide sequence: TGTGCCAGCGAAGCCCTTCCGACCGGGGGTGAGCAGTTCTTC.